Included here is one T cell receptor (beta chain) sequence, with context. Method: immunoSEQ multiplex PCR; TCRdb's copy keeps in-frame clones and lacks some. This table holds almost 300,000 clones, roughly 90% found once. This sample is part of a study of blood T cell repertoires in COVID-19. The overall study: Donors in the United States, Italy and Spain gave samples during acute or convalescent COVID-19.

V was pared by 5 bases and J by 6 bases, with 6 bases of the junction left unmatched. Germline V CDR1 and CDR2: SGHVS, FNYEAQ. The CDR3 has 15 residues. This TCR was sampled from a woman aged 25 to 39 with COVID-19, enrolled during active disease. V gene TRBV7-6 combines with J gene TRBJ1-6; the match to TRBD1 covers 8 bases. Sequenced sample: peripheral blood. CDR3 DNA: TGTGCCAGCAGCAAAGGTGGACAGGGTAATTCACCCCTCCACTTT. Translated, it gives CASSKGGQGNSPLHF.